This T cell receptor beta chain emerged from a study of early T cells in non-severe SARS-CoV-2 infection. The CDR3 length is 14 residues. Between the trimmed V and J ends, which lost 4 bases and 3 bases, there was a span of 11 bases. The germline V gene has CDR1 SGDLS and CDR2 YYNGEE. This clonotype has only a few counts. Individual cDNA molecules were tagged with unique molecular identifiers. From the 5' RACE reads, TCRdb called clonotypes with MiXCR, one entry per CDR3 protein. Of about 80,000 distinct CDR3 sequences listed, roughly 5.3% are singletons. The sequence came from an adult who was a healthcare worker with PCR-confirmed SARS-CoV-2 infection or an uninfected control (not recorded which). The chain combines TRBV9 with TRBJ2-1, with D tentatively TRBD1 (6 bases). The sequences come from whole blood, collected at baseline. CDR3 nucleotide sequence: TGTGCCAGCAGCTCAGGGGCGTACTACAATGAGCAGTTCTTC. Translating it yields CASSSGAYYNEQFF.